The source of this T cell receptor (beta chain) is a study of T cell repertoires in cytomegalovirus infection. Overall study context: In the study, CMV epitopes included recently identified HLA-C-restricted and well-studied HLA-B-restricted ones. Evidence of both CMV infection and a matching HLA type came from public TCR beta signatures. The study, taken as a whole, reports: In two of eight donors, the top clonotype was HLA-C-restricted CMV-specific. CMV carriers with the relevant HLA were identified by cumulative public TCR beta family frequency.

TCRdb itself ran the reads through MiXCR, one entry per CDR3 protein. The table records approximately 730,000 distinct CDR3 sequences, about 27% of them present only once. Comments on this clonotype: Its antigen is undetermined.

Germline CDR1 MNHEY, CDR2 SMNVEV (reference sequence). Trimming took 5 bases from V and 4 from J; bases not matched to a gene: 9. The CDR3 runs to 16 residues. The rearrangement links TRBV27 to TRBJ2-1, with TRBD2 identical over 9 bases. The sample here was cultured CD8+ T cells from PBMCs, taken from culture after CMV antigen stimulation. The source is a human donor in good health (CMV status not recorded). Some clones in this sample may be carry-over from other donors' samples. The CDR3 loop reads CASSPSSGDVYNEQFF. CDR3 coding DNA: TGTGCCAGCAGTCCATCTAGCGGGGACGTGTACAATGAGCAGTTCTTC.